The clone carrying this TCR beta chain is labeled medium-sized (0.01 to 0.1%). Thyroid surgery was preceded by no treatment in any patient. The sample belongs to a study of metastatic and nonmetastatic thyroid tumors. The CDR3 has 11 residues. Germline V gives CDR1 MDHEN, CDR2 SYDVKM. Between the trimmed V and J ends, which lost 7 bases and 5 bases, there was a span of 8 bases. Authors' data handling: Construction of a distant-metastasis classifier for papillary thyroid cancer relied on CDR3 differences across clinicopathological groups. MiXCR re-clonotyped the PCR reads for TCRdb. These V and J calls derive from TCRdb rather than the authors' analysis. Here the sample spans around 61,000 clones, 25% to 35% being singletons.

The specimen sequenced was blood. This receptor was obtained from a female donor with papillary thyroid cancer or a benign thyroid nodule (not recorded which). Some clones in this sample may be carry-over from other donors' samples. The chain recombines TRBV28 with TRBJ1-2, with D perhaps matching TRBD1 (5 bases). The CDR3 sequence is CASTGGYGYTF. CDR3 sequence (DNA): TGTGCCAGCACCGGGGGTTATGGCTACACCTTC.